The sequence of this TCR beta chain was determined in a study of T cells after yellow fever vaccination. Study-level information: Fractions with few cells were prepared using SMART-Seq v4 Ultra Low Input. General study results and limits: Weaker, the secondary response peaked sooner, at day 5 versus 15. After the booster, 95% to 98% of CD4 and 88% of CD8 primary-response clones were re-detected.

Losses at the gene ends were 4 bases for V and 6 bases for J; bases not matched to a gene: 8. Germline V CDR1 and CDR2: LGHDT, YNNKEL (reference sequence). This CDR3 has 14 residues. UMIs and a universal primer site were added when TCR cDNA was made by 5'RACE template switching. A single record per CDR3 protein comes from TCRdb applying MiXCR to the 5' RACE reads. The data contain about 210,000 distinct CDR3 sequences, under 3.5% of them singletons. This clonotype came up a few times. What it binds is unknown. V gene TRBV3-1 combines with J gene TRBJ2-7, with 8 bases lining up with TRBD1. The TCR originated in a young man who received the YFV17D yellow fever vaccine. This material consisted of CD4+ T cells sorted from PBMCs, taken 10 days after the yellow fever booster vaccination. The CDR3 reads CASSPMDREGEQYV. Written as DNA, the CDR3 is TGTGCCAGCAGCCCGATGGACAGGGAAGGCGAGCAGTACGTC.